This entry is about one T cell receptor (beta chain). No antigen is known for it. This sample was included in a study of OX40 agonist ivuxolimab in advanced cancers. In the study overall: Patients received intravenous ivuxolimab every 2 weeks at 0.01 to 10 mg/kg. Study observations and caveats: Compared with CD4+, CD8+ T cells on average had more expanded clones.

Profiled with immunoSEQ multiplex PCR; TCRdb holds only in-frame clones, not every one. The sample consists of 77,000 or so clones, approximately 85% of them appearing once. V dropped 2 bases and J dropped 3 bases, with 7 bases sitting between them. The germline CDR1 and CDR2 sequences are SGHDT and YYEEEE. The CDR3 length is 13 residues. The chain joins TRBV5-6 to TRBJ2-3, with a possible D match to TRBD1 (6 bases). The source was CD4+ or CD8+ T cells sorted from blood, collected in a trial of the OX40 agonist ivuxolimab. The clonotype originates from an adult with an advanced solid tumor such as melanoma, head and neck, liver or kidney cancer. Here the CDR3 DNA reads TGTGCCAGCAGCTTCAGGGGAACAGATACGCAGTATTTT. As protein: CASSFRGTDTQYF. Complete variable domain (other parts from reference TRBV5-6 and TRBJ2-3): DAGVTQSPTHLIKTRGQQVTLRCSPKSGHDTVSWYQQALGQGPQFIFQYYEEEERQRGNFPDRFSGHQFPNYSSELNVNALLLGDSALYLCASSFRGTDTQYFGPGTRLTVL.